The entry below describes one T cell receptor beta chain. This sample is drawn from a study of blood T cell repertoires in COVID-19. Across the whole study: There were acute and convalescent COVID-19 samples, and they came from the United States, Italy and Spain. T cells, B-cell-depleted T cells, or PBMCs supplied cDNA or gDNA.

The V gene's germline CDR1 is SEHNR and CDR2 FQNEAQ (reference sequence). Losses at the gene ends were 4 bases for V and 5 bases for J; bases not matched to a gene: 5. CDR3 length: 14 amino acids. Seattle's enrolled individuals joined amid active infection and were then monitored longitudinally. In the original workflow: How many nucleated cells were present was estimated from reference gene primer amplification. The method was immunoSEQ multiplex PCR; TCRdb's version includes in-frame clones alone and lacks a portion of them. The V and J calls and clone size come from that table; D and trimming were worked out from the DNA. The sample has around 280,000 clones; almost 90% are singletons.

Source material: peripheral blood. The receptor was derived from a woman aged 25 to 39 with COVID-19, enrolled during active disease. V and J are TRBV7-9 and TRBJ2-3; 8 bases map to TRBD1. CDR3 nucleotides: TGTGCCAGCAGCTCGACAGGGGTTGTAGATACGCAGTATTTT. It translates to CASSSTGVVDTQYF. The full variable domain, its missing parts supplied by reference TRBV7-9 and TRBJ2-3, is DTGVSQNPRHKITKRGQNVTFRCDPISEHNRLYWYRQTLGQGPEFLTYFQNEAQLEKSRLLSDRFSAERPKGSFSTLEIQRTEQGDSAMYLCASSSTGVVDTQYFGPGTRLTVL.